This TCR beta chain is from a study of early T cells in non-severe SARS-CoV-2 infection. Study-level background: Chains were not paired, and sequencing was done on bulk RNA from unsorted whole blood.

The protocol attached unique molecular identifiers to individual cDNA molecules. TCRdb reanalysed the 5' RACE reads using MiXCR and keeps one entry per CDR3 protein. The data show tens of thousands of distinct CDR3 sequences, with 7% to 10% seen just once and around 4.2% held by the top ten. Study-level points and caveats: Comparison of clonotypes with VDJdb favored anti-spike CD8 responses while missing private and CD4 specificities.

A note on this clonotype: Its antigen is as yet unknown.

The CDR3 extends over 14 amino acids. V shed 8 bases and J shed 2 bases, with 16 bases lying between them. Germline CDR1 and CDR2: MDHEN and SYDVKM. The V and J genes are TRBV28 and TRBJ2-7; D is undetermined. The sample comprised whole blood. This receptor was taken from an adult who was a healthcare worker with PCR-confirmed SARS-CoV-2 infection or an uninfected control (not recorded which). For the CDR3, the DNA is TGTGCCAGCCTTCCAAGTCGCGCCCCCTACGAGCAGTACTTC. Its protein product is CASLPSRAPYEQYF.